The table lists the clone carrying this T cell receptor beta chain with a few counts. The antigen remains undetermined. Researchers used 5'RACE with constant-segment primers to make TCR alpha and TCR beta cDNA libraries that carry sample barcodes and UMIs. TCRdb used MiXCR to reprocess the 5' RACE reads, holding one entry per CDR3 protein. Of about 350,000 distinct CDR3 sequences in the sample, over 13% were seen once. V was cut by 7 bases and J by 3 bases, with 15 bases left in between. This CDR3 has 14 residues. Germline V CDR1 and CDR2: SEHNR, FQNEAQ (reference sequence). The data belong to a study of T-cell memory formation after mild COVID-19. Whole-study findings and limits: Mostly located in CM and EM were contracting CD4+ clones, with contracting CD8+ clones located in EMRA. Later expanders leaned toward CD4+, whereas clones contracting from day 15 to 85 were balanced CD4/CD8.

This chain links TRBV7-9 with TRBJ1-2, with D possibly being TRBD1 (5 bases). Material: PBMCs or a T cell subset sorted from them (not recorded which). This sequence was found in a man between 18 and 35 years old who had mild COVID-19 (a few samples of this study predate the infection). Cell type and time point are not known. In DNA form, the CDR3 reads TGTGCCAGCACCCGGGGGGAGGCGTACTATGGCTACACCTTC. As protein: CASTRGEAYYGYTF.